This T cell receptor (beta chain) was found in a study of blood T cell repertoires in COVID-19. About the study: Acute-phase and convalescent COVID-19 samples originated in the United States, Italy and Spain.

Germline V gene sequence: CDR1 SNHLY, CDR2 FYNNEI. This CDR3 spans 13 amino acids. The V end lost 7 bases, the J end lost 9 bases, and 16 bases lay between the germline ends. Original handling: Estimates of nucleated cell counts were drawn from the amplification of reference gene primers. The protocol was immunoSEQ multiplex PCR, while the TCRdb copy is restricted to in-frame clones and leaves out a portion. V and J calls and clone size are copied from that table; D and trimming were computed from the DNA. Among some 300,000 clones listed, 65% to 90% were seen once. The count of this clone is one. Patients from Seattle were sampled longitudinally, starting during active infection.

Sequences were obtained from peripheral blood. This TCR came from a woman aged 65 to 85 with COVID-19, enrolled during active disease. The rearrangement uses TRBV2 and TRBJ1-5; D unclear. The CDR3 DNA follows: TGTGCCAGCAAGGCAGAGGAGCGAGGGCCCCAGCATTTT. Amino acids: CASKAEERGPQHF.